Below are 5 T cell receptor beta chains sequenced from a single sample in a study of T cells in Graves' hyperthyroidism and ophthalmopathy (dated by TCRdb to between 2018 and 2021). To prepare the library, multiplex PCR was applied. Instrument on record: Illumina HiSeq 2000. TCR beta CDR3 regions were amplified from RNA transcripts. The TCR CDR3 was subjected to a first round of RT-PCR using the HTBI primer set and the Qiagen OneStep RT-PCR kit. TCRdb took the public reads, trimmed them with fastp at Q25, ran MiXCR for clone calling and kept in-frame beta chains. Here each entry gathers all rows of one CDR3 protein and keeps the most common genes and DNA. The sample yields hundreds of thousands of distinct CDR3 sequences; roughly 18% were counted once. The top ten clonotypes cover 17% of the sample. What was sequenced was blood. Every receptor here comes from a woman under 30 with Graves' ophthalmopathy.

This clonotype was detected only a few times. The CDR3 region has the DNA TGCAGTGCTAGACTCTCCCTTCACAGCGAGCAGTACTTC. Its translation: CSARLSLHSEQYF. The gene calls are TRBV20-1 and TRBJ2-7; D uncertain. Per germline, CDR1 DFQATT and CDR2 SNEGSKA (reference sequence). The CDR3 spans 13 residues. V was clipped by 2 bases and J by 6 bases, with 14 bases between them.

A remark on this clonotype: This may come from a read error, since a much larger clone is one base off. The rearrangement joins TRBV11-1 to TRBJ2-5, with 10 positions matching TRBD2. CDR3 length equals 15 residues. Germline assignment: CDR1 SGHAT and CDR2 FQDESV (reference sequence). CDR3 region: CASSLSGRAWETKYF. The CDR3, as DNA: TGTGCCAGCAGCTTAAGCGGGAGGGCCTGGGAGACCAAGTACTTC.

The table lists this clonotype with many counts. This chain joins TRBV28 and TRBJ2-5, with 10 positions matching TRBD2. The germline gives CDR1 MDHEN, CDR2 SYDVKM. The J segment lost 6 bases and the V segment lost 6 bases, leaving 10 bases of the junction unmatched. The CDR3 is 15 amino acids. As DNA, the CDR3 is TGTGCCAGCAGCATCCAGCGGGGGGGCGTAAAGACCCAGTACTTC. It codes for CASSIQRGGVKTQYF.

The rearrangement uses TRBV19 and TRBJ1-5; no reliable D call. Trimming left V 5 bases short and J 5 bases short, with 10 bases between. Germline lookup yields CDR1 LNHDA and CDR2 SQIVND (reference sequence). The CDR3 sequence is 13 residues long. CDR3 sequence (DNA): TGTGCCAGTAGTTATCAGCGGGATCAGCCCCAGCATTTT. It yields the protein CASSYQRDQPQHF.

This clonotype was counted many times. The chain employs TRBV7-2 and TRBJ1-2, with TRBD1 matching 9 bases. The CDR3 totals 14 residues. CDR1 is SGHTA, CDR2 FQGNSA, per germline. The V and J ends lost 4 bases and 3 bases, in that order; junction bases with no gene match: 3. The DNA for the CDR3 is TGTGCCAGCAGCTCGACAGGGGGGGACTATGGCTACACCTTC. Translating it yields CASSSTGGDYGYTF.